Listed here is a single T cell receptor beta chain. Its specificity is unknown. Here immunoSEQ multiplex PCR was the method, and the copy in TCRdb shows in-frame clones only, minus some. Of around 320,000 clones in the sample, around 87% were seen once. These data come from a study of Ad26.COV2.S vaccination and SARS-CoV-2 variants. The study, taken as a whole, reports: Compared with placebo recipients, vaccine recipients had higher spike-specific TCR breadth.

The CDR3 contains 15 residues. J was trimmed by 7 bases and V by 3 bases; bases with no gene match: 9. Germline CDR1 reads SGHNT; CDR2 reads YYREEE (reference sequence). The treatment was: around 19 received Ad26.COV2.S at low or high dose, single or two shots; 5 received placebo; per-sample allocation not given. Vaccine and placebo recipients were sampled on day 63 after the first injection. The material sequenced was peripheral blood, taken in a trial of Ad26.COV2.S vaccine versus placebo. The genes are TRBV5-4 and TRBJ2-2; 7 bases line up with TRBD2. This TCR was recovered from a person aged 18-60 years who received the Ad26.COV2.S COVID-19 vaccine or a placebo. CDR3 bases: TGTGCCAGCAGCTCGACTAGCCCGTTCGTCGGGGAGCTGTTTTTT. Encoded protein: CASSSTSPFVGELFF.